The entry below gives a single TCR beta chain sequence along with its context. Its antigen is not identified. The CDR3 covers 16 residues. V gave up 0 bases and J gave up 0 bases, with 10 bases separating them. Germline V gene sequence: CDR1 SGDLS, CDR2 YYNGEE. The data stem from a study of cytomegalovirus exposure and HLA in healthy donors. Points from the study as a whole: In a later analysis, DRB1 alleles had the most associated TCRs; HLA-C alleles the fewest. Reports indicated that the classifier achieved high specificity and sensitivity in diagnosing cytomegalovirus status. Researchers catalogued some 160 TCR beta chains as cytomegalovirus-associated. Later analysis identified a missense DCLRE1C variant that was linked to TCR beta V- and J-gene trimming.

The PCR used 60 Vbeta and 13 Jbeta primers. The repertoire was sequenced with immunoSEQ multiplex PCR; TCRdb's copy has only in-frame clones and lacks some. This sample carries some 170,000 clones, roughly nine tenths of them seen once, and the ten largest clones take more than 0.7%. This receptor was obtained from a woman in her 30s in good health and CMV-seronegative. The chain employs TRBV9 and TRBJ2-1, with D uncertain. Source material: PBMCs. In DNA form, the CDR3 reads TGTGCCAGCAGCGTAGTAGCCGAGAGCTCCTACAATGAGCAGTTCTTC. It yields the protein CASSVVAESSYNEQFF.